The clone carrying this T cell receptor (beta chain) turned up a few times. Its specificity is unknown. The data originate from a study of beta chain features in type 1 diabetes. About the research overall: No age, gender or cell yield differences were seen between patients and healthy donors.

Study conclusions and caveats: A cDNA-based sequencing approach could over-represent cells with high TCR expression. Type 1 diabetes patients showed a moderate but significant shortening of TCRB CDR3s in all four CD4+ subsets. Junctions at VDJ sites from type 1 diabetes patients had fewer insertions and more deletions.

Expressed TCRB transcripts were sequenced, since all the RNA that had been isolated was reverse transcribed. TCRdb's copy holds only in-frame clones and misses some; the assay was immunoSEQ multiplex PCR. The sample shows approximately 140,000 clones, roughly 9.3% of them seen only once. Sequencing was done on a sample of central memory CD4+ T cells from blood. This TCR derives from a woman aged 40-49 years in good health.

The CDR3 loop is CASSLSPGTGELFF. CDR3 sequence (DNA): TGTGCCAGCAGCTTAAGTCCGGGAACCGGGGAGCTGTTTTTT. V usage is TRBV11-2 and J usage is TRBJ2-2, with D tentatively TRBD2 (5 bases). The V gene's germline CDR1 is SGHAT and CDR2 FQNNGV. The V gene lost 2 bases and the J gene lost 5 bases, with 9 bases spanning the gap. The length of the CDR3 is 14 residues.